This T cell receptor (beta chain) was captured in a study of T cells after yellow fever vaccination. This clonotype came up many times. Its specificity is not known. Germline CDR1 and CDR2: SEHNR and FQNEAQ (reference sequence). This CDR3 has 15 amino acids. V shed 5 bases, J shed 3 bases, and the junction held 5 bases outside the gene matches. Study conclusions and caveats: The secondary response was weaker but peaked faster, day 5 versus 15. Reappearance after the booster was observed for most primary-vaccination clones (around 95% CD4, more than 70% CD8). Sorted repertoires could include abundant contaminating clonotypes from bulk cells.

The study made its TCR cDNA through 5'RACE template switching. That step introduced a universal primer site along with UMIs. A single record per CDR3 protein comes from TCRdb applying MiXCR to the 5' RACE reads. The sample gives some 250,000 distinct CDR3 sequences, approximately 3.8% of which show up once; under 20% is in the top ten. V and J are TRBV7-9 and TRBJ1-2, with 11 bases identical to TRBD1. Sequences were derived from PBMCs, sampled 15 days after the yellow fever booster vaccination. The receptor was isolated from a man between 18 and 29 years old who received the YFV17D yellow fever vaccine. CDR3 protein: CASSPGQGADYGYTF. For the CDR3, the DNA is TGTGCCAGCAGCCCCGGACAGGGGGCAGACTATGGCTACACCTTC.